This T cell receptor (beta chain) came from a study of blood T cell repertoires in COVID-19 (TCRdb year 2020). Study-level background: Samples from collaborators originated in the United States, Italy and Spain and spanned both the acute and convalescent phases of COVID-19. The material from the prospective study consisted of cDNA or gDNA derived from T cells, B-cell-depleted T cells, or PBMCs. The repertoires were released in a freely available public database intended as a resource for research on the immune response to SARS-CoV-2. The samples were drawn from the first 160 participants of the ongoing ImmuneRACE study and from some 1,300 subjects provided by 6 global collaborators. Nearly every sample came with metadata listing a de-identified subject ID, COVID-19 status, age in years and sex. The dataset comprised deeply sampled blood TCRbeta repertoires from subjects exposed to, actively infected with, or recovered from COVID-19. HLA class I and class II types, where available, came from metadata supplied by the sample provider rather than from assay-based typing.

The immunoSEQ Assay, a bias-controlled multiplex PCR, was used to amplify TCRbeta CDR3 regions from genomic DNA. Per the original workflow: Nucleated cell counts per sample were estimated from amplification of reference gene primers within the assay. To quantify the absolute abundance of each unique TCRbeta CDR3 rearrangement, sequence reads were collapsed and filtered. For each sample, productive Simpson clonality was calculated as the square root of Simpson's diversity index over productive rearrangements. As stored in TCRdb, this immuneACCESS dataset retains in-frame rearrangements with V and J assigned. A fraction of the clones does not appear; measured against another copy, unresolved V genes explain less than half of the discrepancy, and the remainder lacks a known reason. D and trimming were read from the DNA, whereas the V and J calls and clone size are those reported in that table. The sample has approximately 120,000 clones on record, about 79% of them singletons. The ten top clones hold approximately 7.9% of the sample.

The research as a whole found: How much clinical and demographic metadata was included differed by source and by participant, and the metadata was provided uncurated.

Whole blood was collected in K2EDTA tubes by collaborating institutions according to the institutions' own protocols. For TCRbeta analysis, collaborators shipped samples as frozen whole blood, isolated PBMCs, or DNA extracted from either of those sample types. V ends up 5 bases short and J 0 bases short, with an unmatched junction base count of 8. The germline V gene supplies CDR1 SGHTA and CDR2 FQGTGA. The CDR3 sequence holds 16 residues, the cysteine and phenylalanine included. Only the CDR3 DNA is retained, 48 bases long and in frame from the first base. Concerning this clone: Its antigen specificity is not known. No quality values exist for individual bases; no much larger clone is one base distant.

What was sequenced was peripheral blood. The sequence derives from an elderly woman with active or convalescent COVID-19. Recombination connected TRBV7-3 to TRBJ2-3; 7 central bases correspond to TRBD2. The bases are TGTGCCAGCAGCCCGCAGGCTAGCGGTAGCACAGATACGCAGTATTTT. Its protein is CASSPQASGSTDTQYF.